The 19 T cell receptor beta chains below come from one sample, sequenced in a study of shared clonotypes between healthy human individuals. Using immunoSEQ multiplex PCR, the repertoire was profiled, and TCRdb retains in-frame clones only, with some absent. Seen here are approximately 2.3 million clones, 93% observed once, and the top ten hold roughly 0.36%. Sequenced sample: naive CD4+ T cells from PBMCs. The subset here: CD45RA+ positively selected. These receptors all come from a young man in good health. Some clones in this sample may be carry-over from other donors' samples.

CDR3 nucleotide sequence: TGCGCCAGCAGCTTCCCGAGAACAGATACGCAGTATTTT. Translated: CASSFPRTDTQYF. V usage is TRBV5-1 and J usage is TRBJ2-3, with unresolved D. The germline V gene encodes CDR1 SGHRS and CDR2 YFSETQ. CDR3 length equals 13 residues. Trimming removed 2 bases at V and 3 bases at J, with 7 bases between.

The chain links TRBV16 to TRBJ2-2; D might be TRBD2 (6 bases). Germline CDR1 is KGHSY and CDR2 is FQNENV. There are 14 residues in the CDR3. V was cut by 4 bases and J by 4 bases, with 10 bases left in between. CDR3 DNA sequence: TGTGCCAGCAGCCGCGGACTAACCACCGGGGAGCTGTTTTTT. This codes for CASSRGLTTGELFF.

The rearrangement uses TRBV13 and TRBJ2-7, with D maybe TRBD2 (6 bases). The CDR3 is made up of 13 amino acids. Germline loops: CDR1 PRHDT, CDR2 FYEKMQ (reference sequence). V was clipped by 5 bases and J by 3 bases, with 11 bases between them. The CDR3 protein is CASSPTRGYEQYF. In nucleotides, the CDR3 is TGTGCCAGCAGCCCGACTAGGGGCTACGAGCAGTACTTC.

The chain combines TRBV4-1 with TRBJ1-5; 10 nucleotides match TRBD1. Germline V gives CDR1 MGHRA, CDR2 YSYEKL. The CDR3 is 17 residues long. Trimming took 3 bases from V and 4 from J; bases not matched to a gene: 9. The CDR3 loop is CASSQGETGGVNQPQHF. As DNA, the CDR3 is TGCGCCAGCAGCCAGGGGGAGACAGGGGGCGTTAATCAGCCCCAGCATTTT.

A single count supports this clone. The chain employs TRBV11-3 and TRBJ2-1; D is possibly TRBD2 (5 bases). Germline lookup yields CDR1 SGHNT and CDR2 YENEEA. There are 12 residues in the CDR3. V lost 1 base, J lost 10 bases, and 8 bases lay in between. In nucleotides, the CDR3 is TGTGCCAGCAGCTTAGGCGGCGGGGAGCAGTTCTTC. Translated, it gives CASSLGGGEQFF.

V and J are TRBV27 and TRBJ1-1, with 9 positions matching TRBD1. The trim removed 6 bases at V and 6 bases at J, leaving 8 bases unmatched. Germline V lookup: CDR1 MNHEY, CDR2 SMNVEV (reference sequence). The CDR3 covers 14 residues. The CDR3 nucleotides read TGTGCCAGCAGGGAACGGACAGGGGCTCCTGAAGCTTTCTTT. Residues: CASRERTGAPEAFF.

The rearrangement links TRBV25-1 to TRBJ2-1; D is unclear. Trimming shortened V by 6 bases and J by 0 bases, and 6 bases separated the two germline ends. The CDR3 extends over 13 amino acids. Germline V gene data show CDR1 as MGHDK and CDR2 as SYGVNS. CDR3 DNA: TGTGCCAGCAGCGGCCTCTCCTACAATGAGCAGTTCTTC. It yields the protein CASSGLSYNEQFF.

This rearrangement joins TRBV2 to TRBJ1-5; tentatively, D is TRBD1 (5 bases). The CDR3 has 13 residues. The germline V and J ends were trimmed by 4 bases and 5 bases, with 9 bases remaining between them. Germline-derived CDR1 and CDR2 are SNHLY and FYNNEI. The CDR3 DNA sequence: TGTGCCAGCAGTGTAGGAGGGGATCAGCCCCAGCATTTT. It codes for CASSVGGDQPQHF.

This clone was observed a handful of times. CDR3 DNA: TGCGCCAGCCGTGCCGGGGGCCGCATTAGCAATCAGCCCCAGCATTTT. Residues: CASRAGGRISNQPQHF. J is TRBJ1-5 and V is TRBV5-1; D is possibly TRBD1 (6 bases). The germline V and J ends were trimmed by 7 bases and 0 bases, with 17 bases remaining between them. The germline V gene encodes CDR1 SGHRS and CDR2 YFSETQ. The CDR3 length is 16 residues.

A note on this clone: The sample has other DNA sequences that encode this CDR3 too. The chain employs TRBV7-9 and TRBJ1-2, with D unclear. Germline V gene sequence: CDR1 SEHNR, CDR2 FQNEAQ (reference sequence). The CDR3 has 14 residues. Trimming pared 0 bases from V and 2 bases from J, leaving 7 bases between. CDR3 sequence: CASSLASGNYGYTF. The DNA for the CDR3 is TGTGCCAGCAGCTTAGCATCGGGAAACTATGGCTACACCTTC. The variable domain in full, with the rest retrieved from reference TRBV7-9 and TRBJ1-2, is DTGVSQNPRHKITKRGQNVTFRCDPISEHNRLYWYRQTLGQGPEFLTYFQNEAQLEKSRLLSDRFSAERPKGSFSTLEIQRTEQGDSAMYLCASSLASGNYGYTFGSGTRLTVV.

V gene TRBV10-3 combines with J gene TRBJ2-7, with 13 bases aligning to TRBD2. The V gene's germline CDR1 is ENHRY and CDR2 SYGVKD. This CDR3 contains 17 residues. V lost 7 bases to trimming and J lost 0 bases; unmatched junction nucleotides: 9. For the CDR3, the DNA is TGTGCCATCATGGAGACTAGCGGGAGGCAAAACTCCTACGAGCAGTACTTC. It encodes CAIMETSGRQNSYEQYF.

The chain employs TRBV28 and TRBJ2-1; 7 nucleotides align to TRBD2. Germline V gene data show CDR1 as MDHEN and CDR2 as SYDVKM. This CDR3 has 15 residues. V lost 8 bases to trimming and J lost 5 bases; unmatched junction nucleotides: 12. DNA for the CDR3: TGTGCCAGCTCCCTGAGGCGGGAGAGGAACAATGAGCAGTTCTTC. Translated, it gives CASSLRRERNNEQFF.

The chain combines TRBV28 with TRBJ2-7, with 8 bases matching TRBD2. This CDR3 is 16 amino acids long. After removal of 5 bases from V and 3 bases from J, the junction contained 12 bases not matched to a gene. Germline values: CDR1 MDHEN, CDR2 SYDVKM. The DNA of the CDR3 is TGTGCCAGCAGTCTCTCAGCGGGAGCACCTCGCTACGAGCAGTACTTC. Protein product: CASSLSAGAPRYEQYF.

This rearrangement joins TRBV19 to TRBJ2-7; D is uncertain. Germline loops: CDR1 LNHDA, CDR2 SQIVND (reference sequence). The CDR3 has 12 amino acids. V was clipped by 4 bases and J by 6 bases, with 10 bases between them. Here the CDR3 DNA reads TGTGCCAGTAGTAATACTGAATTCGAGCAGTACTTC. Protein: CASSNTEFEQYF.

On this clone: The sample has other DNA sequences that encode this CDR3 too. This chain joins TRBV11-2 and TRBJ2-5; no clear D. Germline CDR1 reads SGHAT; CDR2 reads FQNNGV. The CDR3 contains 12 residues. Trimming stripped 5 bases from V and 1 base from J, with 5 bases between. The CDR3 DNA follows: TGTGCCAGCAGCCTGGCCCAAGAGACCCAGTACTTC. Translation gives CASSLAQETQYF.

J is TRBJ2-1 and V is TRBV28, with no clear D. The CDR3 covers 16 residues. Looked up from germline, CDR1 is MDHEN and CDR2 is SYDVKM. Trimming pared 5 bases from V and 6 bases from J, leaving 20 bases between. CDR3 in amino acids: CASSPFGRPWGNEQFF. The DNA of the CDR3 is TGTGCCAGCAGTCCCTTCGGACGGCCCTGGGGCAATGAGCAGTTCTTC.

Comments on this clone: Other DNA sequences of this sample code for an identical CDR3. The CDR3 sequence: CASSLTGSGNTIYF. For the CDR3, the DNA is TGTGCCAGCAGCTTAACAGGCTCTGGAAACACCATATATTTT. This chain uses TRBV7-3 with TRBJ1-3, with D uncertain. Per the germline V gene, CDR1 is SGHTA and CDR2 is FQGTGA. The CDR3 has 14 residues. V shed 0 bases and J shed 0 bases, with 3 bases lying between them.

The chain joins TRBV2 to TRBJ2-7; D remains unclear. Germline V gene data show CDR1 as SNHLY and CDR2 as FYNNEI. Trimming pared 3 bases from V and 0 bases from J, leaving 9 bases between. The CDR3 length is 14 residues. The CDR3, as DNA: TGTGCCAGCAGTGACGAAACCATCTCCTACGAGCAGTACTTC. Amino acids: CASSDETISYEQYF. Supplemented by reference TRBV2 and TRBJ2-7, the full variable domain reads EPEVTQTPSHQVTQMGQEVILRCVPISNHLYFYWYRQILGQKVEFLVSFYNNEISEKSEIFDDQFSVERPDGSNFTLKIRSTKLEDSAMYFCASSDETISYEQYFGPGTRLTVT.

This rearrangement joins TRBV18 to TRBJ2-6; TRBD1 matches 9 bases. The J segment lost 1 base and the V segment lost 4 bases, leaving 14 bases of the junction unmatched. This CDR3 has 20 residues. Germline V gene lookup returns CDR1 KGHSH and CDR2 LQKENI. In DNA, the CDR3 is TGTGCCAGCTCACACCGTTTTTTAGGACAGGGGCCATCTGGGGCCAACGTCCTGACTTTC. Translated, it gives CASSHRFLGQGPSGANVLTF.